This paragraph reports one T cell receptor (beta chain). As yet, its antigen is unknown. Germline is not matched at one junction end, which may reflect a read error. The data belong to a study of tumor-infiltrating lymphocytes in primary liver carcinoma. Looking at the study overall: Staging placed the tumors at T1-T3 N0M0, and they measured about 4 to 10 cm across.

Germline V gene sequence: CDR1 MDHEN, CDR2 SYDVKM. The length of the CDR3 is 13 residues. Study results and limitations: A significantly higher top-250-clone fraction was recorded for tumors than for blood (p = 0.039).

Blood RNA came from unsorted whole blood; germline DNA was also extracted. A constant-region primer served to make TCR beta cDNA from approximately 490 ng total RNA. Slightly modified ARM-PCR served as the procedure for the TCR beta libraries. These libraries came from three rounds of nested multiplex PCR. Forward primers for TRBV1-TRBV30 and a C-beta reverse primer served the first two PCR rounds, at roughly 10 cycles each. MiXCR was run by TCRdb on the multiplex PCR reads, yielding one entry per CDR3 protein. The sample yields nearly 200,000 distinct CDR3 sequences, roughly two thirds seen once. This TCR was sampled from a woman aged 55-70 years with primary liver carcinoma and hepatitis B virus infection. The chain joins TRBV28 to TRBJ1-5, with D uncertain. Sequencing used peripheral blood. CDR3 coding DNA: TGTGCCAGGAGTTTGCAGAACAATCAGCCCCAGCATTTT. It is translated as CARSLQNNQPQHF.